Reported below is one TCR beta chain. Its antigen remains unidentified. No much larger clone exists at a distance of one base, and base qualities are not known. Inclusion was restricted to participants for whom at least one PBMC sample before ART initiation and at least two post-ART samples were available. Treatment was received in the United States of America by all participants with HIV. Before DNA extraction, cryopreserved samples of roughly 0.95-10 million PBMC were thawed and washed. At the time of the earliest PBMC sample, participants with HIV were aged between roughly 20 and 54 years. Per participant, PBMC samples came from 1-4 timepoints prior to ART initiation and 2-8 timepoints following ART initiation, for a median of 7 samples. Serial HIV viral load, CD4+ T-cell count, ART history and demographic data were obtained for every participant. Genomic DNA was extracted from unsorted PBMC with a Qiagen kit on a QIAcube, with processing performed in batches of 12 samples.

Sequencing of the TRB variable region was done with the immunoSEQ hsTCRB v3.0 assay at survey level resolution. TRB sequencing targeted a depth of about 35,000-50,000 T-cell genomes per sample. An Illumina MiSeq with a v3 150-cycle kit was used to sequence the pooled TRB libraries. On the study's bioinformatics: Repertoire analysis was run in R within a reproducible Nextflow workflow that covered QC, data transformation and analysis. LymphoSeq2, an R package for exploring AIRR-Seq data, was used to implement the custom analyses. After excluding a few samples that yielded fewer than 5000 total TRB sequences, around 190 HIV repertoires remained for analysis. Among the roughly 180 retained HIV repertoires, fewer than 65 were collected before ART initiation and under 150 after ART initiation. Repertoires were downsampled to 5000 TRB nucleotide sequences, with summary statistics averaged over 100 downsampling iterations. Only TRB sequences with CDR3 regions of at least seven amino acids were retained for analysis. Two measures captured diversity: a Shannon entropy-derived clonality score and the Gini coefficient. In repertoire networks, the top 5000 CDR3 amino acid sequences were linked whenever an edit distance of one separated two sequences. For TRB CDR3 amino acid sequences, GLIPH2 was used to predict antigen specificity groups and MHC restriction. To flag known associations with CMV, EBV, HIV or tissue antigens, CDR3 amino acid sequences were compared against VDJdb and McPAS-TCR. Pre-ART, post-ART and control groups were compared with Wilcoxon signed-rank tests and Holm-Bonferroni correction. TCRdb took over this immuneACCESS table, retaining in-frame rearrangements with V and J assigned. Such tables are incomplete; in checked studies, under half of the missing clones stem from an unresolved V gene, and the remainder is unexplained. From that table come the V and J calls and clone size; the DNA was used to work out D and trimming. A total of about 25,000 clones appear in this sample, approximately 73% of them only once. The ten largest make up around 5% of the sample.

This entry belongs to a study of long-term antiretroviral therapy in people with HIV (dated by TCRdb to between 2022 and 2023). Background for the entire study: The earliest samples were collected about a decade before the 2015 WHO recommendation for immediate ART, when ART was typically delayed until CD4 counts fell. Among the 30 to 35 participants with HIV, fewer than twelve were female. This retrospective serial study examined whether starting ART and sustained HIV suppression were associated with changes in the composition and diversity of the TRB repertoire in peripheral blood. No cross-contamination during QIAcube processing was seen in test extractions of a monoclonal T-cell line run alongside 33 polyclonal samples. From over 25 adults with confirmed HIV infection, the cohort provided over 150 cryopreserved PBMC samples, gathered serially across a mean of approximately six years (range 1-12). The paper's findings and limits, for the study overall: Inferences about post-ART repertoire changes were limited because no data were available on ART adherence, viral resistance or therapy changes. Compared with controls, HIV repertoires had narrower CDR3 length ranges, and the network structure pointed to an antigen-experienced repertoire that shifted only slightly toward naive after ART. Samples dated from 2004 to 2017, and the ART regimens used may be less effective than current ones. Since PBMC availability was limited, sequencing covered only the TCR beta chain, with no alpha chain pairing. Unsorted PBMC were profiled instead of sorted CD4+ and CD8+ T cells because pre-ART samples had limited cell numbers. At every time point, the repertoire was dominated by expanded TRB clones first identified before ART initiation, although this dominance fluctuated and, in many PLHIV, declined after ART. Starting ART was linked to a significant rise in TRB diversity, yet even after long-term ART the diversity remained significantly lower than in transplant donor controls.

The CDR3 sequence holds 14 residues, the cysteine and phenylalanine included. Only CDR3 DNA remains: 42 bases, in frame from the first base. Looking up the germline V gene yields CDR1 LGHNA and CDR2 YNFKEQ. The junction carries 7 bases between V and J, which are trimmed by 3 bases and 0 bases respectively. The chain is made from TRBV4-2 and TRBJ2-3; matching of 6 bases hints at TRBD1 as the D gene. The source of this sequence is a woman aged 40-49 years with HIV. The specimen comprised unsorted PBMCs, sampled 0.5 years after starting antiretroviral therapy. The CDR3 loop reads CASSQGASTDTQYF. The DNA sequence reads TGTGCCAGCAGCCAGGGGGCAAGCACAGATACGCAGTATTTT.